The 20 T cell receptor beta chains below were found in one sample sequenced in a study of post-analysis software for immune sequencing data (dated by TCRdb to the mid-2010s). Beyond this particular receptor, the publication reports: Patients showed significantly higher frequencies than controls for five TRBV segments, among them TRBV5-6, TRBV5-1 and TRBV20-1.

The protocol used for the library was PCR. Sequencer: Illumina HiSeq 2500. To reduce PCR and sequencing biases, unique molecular identifiers were built into the TCR beta cDNA libraries. Clones were called with MiXCR by TCRdb after fastp trimmed the public reads at Q25, and only in-frame beta chains were retained. Each CDR3 protein appears once, grouped with its most common genes and DNA. This sample holds approximately 150,000 distinct CDR3 sequences; 25% to 35% were observed only once. Jointly, the top ten make up 1.5% of the sample. These receptors' targets are unknown. Sequenced material: blood. The receptors here all came from a girl aged 10-17 years with multiple sclerosis.

Concerning this clonotype itself: This could be a read error, since a much larger clone is one nucleotide away. The J gene is TRBJ1-2, the V gene TRBV29-1; no clear D. V dropped 1 base and J dropped 12 bases, with 18 bases sitting between them. This CDR3 has 13 amino acids. Germline values: CDR1 SQVTM, CDR2 ANQGSEA. The DNA for the CDR3 is TGCAGCGTTGAAGGGGCCGATCAAGGAGGCGACACCTTC. Translating it yields CSVEGADQGGDTF.

Concerning this clonotype itself: This could be a read error, since a much larger clone is one nucleotide away. This chain connects TRBV4-1 to TRBJ2-1; 9 bases line up with TRBD1. CDR3 length equals 15 residues. Trimming cost V 3 bases and J 9 bases; bases outside gene matches: 9. Per germline, CDR1 MGHRA and CDR2 YSYEKL. The CDR3 here is CASSQAGTGRVEQFF. In DNA form, the CDR3 reads TGCGCCAGCAGCCAGGCCGGGACAGGGAGAGTTGAGCAGTTCTTC.

With respect to this clonotype: This sequence may be a read error, since a much larger clone differs from it by one base. The chain has TRBV6-5 and TRBJ1-2; TRBD1 matches 7 bases. CDR1 is MNHEY, CDR2 SVGAGI, per germline. The CDR3 loop spans 12 amino acids. The CDR3 spells CAIKGQNYGHTF. The CDR3 DNA follows: TGTGCCATCAAGGGACAGAACTATGGCCACACCTTC.

The CDR3 loop reads CASSPHSNQPQHF. CDR3 DNA: TGTGCCAGCAGCCCACACAGCAATCAGCCCCAGCATTTT. This rearrangement joins TRBV12-3 or TRBV12-4 to TRBJ1-5; D is unresolved. The germline V and J ends were trimmed by 6 bases and 1 base, with 7 bases remaining between them. CDR3 length: 13 residues.

In its sample, this clonotype was seen many times. The genes are TRBV29-1 and TRBJ2-7; 7 bases are shared with TRBD2. V lost 8 bases and J lost 3; bases outside the gene matches: 25. The germline V gene encodes CDR1 SQVTM and CDR2 ANQGSEA. The length of the CDR3 is 18 residues. The chain's CDR3 is CSQPDHGRKLADDYEQYF. CDR3 bases: TGCAGCCAGCCGGATCACGGCCGGAAGCTAGCGGACGACTACGAGCAGTACTTC.

This clonotype was picked up a small number of times. The chain combines TRBV5-1 with TRBJ2-7, with TRBD2 identical over 8 bases. V was pared by 3 bases and J by 2 bases, with 7 bases of the junction left unmatched. Germline loops: CDR1 SGHRS, CDR2 YFSETQ. The CDR3 is 15 residues long. The CDR3 nucleotides read TGCGCCAGCAGCTCGCATACTAGCGGCCCCTACGAGCAGTACTTC. Residues: CASSSHTSGPYEQYF.

This clonotype was seen more than once but under ten times. The chain employs TRBV11-3 and TRBJ2-1, with D maybe TRBD2 (5 bases). The ends were cut back, 6 bases at V and 6 bases at J, with 24 bases in the middle. This CDR3 spans 17 amino acids. From germline, CDR1 is SGHNT and CDR2 YENEEA. The CDR3 is CASSQRRGSVLFNEQFF. The CDR3, as DNA: TGTGCCAGCAGTCAACGCAGAGGTAGCGTTCTATTCAATGAGCAGTTCTTC. Together with reference TRBV11-3 and TRBJ2-1, the CDR3 gives the full variable domain: EAGVVQSPRYKIIEKKQPVAFWCNPISGHNTLYWYLQNLGQGPELLIRYENEEAVDDSQLPKDRFSAERLKGVDSTLKIQPAELGDSAVYLCASSQRRGSVLFNEQFFGPGTRLTVL.

In this sample, this clonotype turned up a few times. This CDR3 reads CASSLGLVGDRSYEQYF. The CDR3 DNA sequence: TGCGCCAGCAGCTTGGGCCTAGTGGGAGATAGGTCCTACGAGCAGTACTTC. The chain recombines TRBV5-1 with TRBJ2-7; TRBD2 might be the D (5 bases). This CDR3 contains 17 residues. Trimming cost V 0 bases and J 1 base, with 17 bases left between them. Per the germline V gene, CDR1 is SGHRS and CDR2 is YFSETQ.

On this clonotype itself: An end of the junction differs from the germline gene, which may be a read error. The J gene is TRBJ1-1, the V gene TRBV29-1; D is ambiguous. Germline V gene sequence: CDR1 SQVTM, CDR2 ANQGSEA. This CDR3 region has 12 residues. The CDR3 loop reads CSVEGMNIEAFF. CDR3 bases: TGCAGCGTTGAGGGAATGAACATTGAAGCTTTCTTT. Using reference TRBV29-1 and TRBJ1-1 for the parts outside the CDR3, the full variable domain is SAVISQKPSRDICQRGTSLTIQCQVDSQVTMMFWYRQQPGQSLTLIATANQGSEATYESGFVIDKFPISRPNLTFSTLTVSNMSPEDSSIYLCSVEGMNIEAFFGQGTRLTVV.

This clonotype was observed many times. The V gene is TRBV24-1, the J gene TRBJ2-1; 7 positions agree with TRBD1. The CDR3 loop spans 15 amino acids. Germline trimming cut 7 bases from V and 0 bases from J; bases unmatched to any gene: 5. Per germline, CDR1 KGHDR and CDR2 SFDVKD. The chain's CDR3 is CATRGGGSSYNEQFF. The CDR3, as DNA: TGTGCCACCAGAGGGGGCGGAAGCTCCTACAATGAGCAGTTCTTC.

This clonotype was counted between two and nine times. The V and J genes are TRBV11-1 and TRBJ2-7; 7 nucleotides line up with TRBD1. Losses at the gene ends were 3 bases for V and 3 bases for J; bases not matched to a gene: 14. The germline CDR1 and CDR2 sequences are SGHAT and FQDESV (reference sequence). The CDR3 has 17 amino acids. For the CDR3, the DNA is TGTGCCAGCAGCTTCGTTTCTGGGACAGTTAAGTTCTACGAGCAGTACTTC. Translation: CASSFVSGTVKFYEQYF.

Only a few counts were recorded for this clonotype. A much larger clone is a single base away; this may be a read error. The J gene is TRBJ2-4, the V gene TRBV11-3; D ambiguous. The J call may not be correct, given that the DNA end is closer to TRBJ2-7. This CDR3 spans 12 amino acids. Germline CDR1 reads SGHNT; CDR2 reads YENEEA. The CDR3 region is CAGSSRSHEQYF. CDR3 DNA: TGTGCCGGCAGCTCGAGGAGCCACGAGCAGTACTTC.

This clonotype was recorded many times. The gene calls are TRBV4-1 and TRBJ2-7, with TRBD1 identical over 7 bases. There are 15 residues in the CDR3. Trimming took 1 base from V and 4 from J; bases not matched to a gene: 7. Germline lookup yields CDR1 MGHRA and CDR2 YSYEKL. The CDR3 sequence is CASSQGQGWSYEQYF. The DNA for the CDR3 is TGCGCCAGCAGCCAAGGACAGGGATGGTCTTACGAGCAGTACTTC.

This clonotype turned up a few times. The CDR3 loop is CASSQFHNTGELFF. CDR3 nucleotide sequence: TGTGCCAGCAGCCAGTTCCACAACACCGGGGAGCTGTTTTTT. This chain uses TRBV14 with TRBJ2-2; D uncertain. The CDR3 contains 14 residues. Per germline, CDR1 SGHDN and CDR2 FVKESK. Deletions cut 3 bases from V and 2 bases from J, with 7 bases between.

The rearrangement joins TRBV28 to TRBJ1-1, with D perhaps matching TRBD1 (6 bases). The germline V gene encodes CDR1 MDHEN and CDR2 SYDVKM. Trimming shortened V by 3 bases and J by 5 bases, and 16 bases separated the two germline ends. The CDR3 covers 15 residues. The CDR3 region is CASSFDVRGWTEAFF. In DNA form, the CDR3 reads TGTGCCAGCAGTTTTGATGTCAGGGGATGGACTGAAGCTTTCTTT.

The chain couples TRBV7-2 to TRBJ2-2; possible D gene TRBD1, 5 bases. V was pared by 2 bases and J by 1 base, with 8 bases between. Germline values: CDR1 SGHTA, CDR2 FQGNSA. This CDR3 is built from 15 residues. CDR3 in amino acids: CASSLLTGNTGELFF. CDR3 in DNA: TGTGCCAGCAGCTTACTCACAGGGAACACCGGGGAGCTGTTTTTT.

Regarding this clonotype: The junction and the germline gene differ at one end; a read error may be behind it. This sequence joins TRBV28 and TRBJ1-5; D is undetermined. CDR3 length: 12 amino acids. CDR1 is MDHEN and CDR2 is SYDVKM in the germline V gene. The CDR3 here is CVSSPWGQPQHF. CDR3 DNA: TGTGTCAGCAGTCCTTGGGGACAGCCCCAGCATTTT.

For this clonotype: A much larger clone lies one base from this, so it may be a read error. This chain connects TRBV7-2 to TRBJ2-7; D gene unclear. Trimming cost V 2 bases and J 5 bases, with 16 bases left between them. Germline CDR1 is SGHTA and CDR2 is FQGNSA. This CDR3 region has 15 residues. The CDR3 protein is CASSLYIQGSHEQYF. The CDR3 DNA reads TGTGCCAGCAGCTTATATATCCAAGGGTCCCACGAGCAGTACTTC.

This clonotype was seen ten or more times. CDR3 sequence: CASSEGKETQYF. CDR3 DNA: TGTGCCAGCAGTGAAGGCAAAGAGACCCAGTACTTC. This sequence joins TRBV11-2 and TRBJ2-5; D is uncertain. CDR3 length: 12 residues. Trimming removed 6 bases at V and 3 bases at J, with 8 bases between. CDR1 SGHAT and CDR2 FQNNGV come from the germline V gene. The whole variable domain, filled in from reference TRBV11-2 and TRBJ2-5, reads EAGVAQSPRYKIIEKRQSVAFWCNPISGHATLYWYQQILGQGPKLLIQFQNNGVVDDSQLPKDRFSAERLKGVDSTLKIQPAKLEDSAVYLCASSEGKETQYFGPGTRLLVL.

This chain joins TRBV29-1 and TRBJ2-2, with unresolved D. Trimming took off 7 bases at V and 6 bases at J, with 18 bases between the two ends. The CDR3 is 14 residues long. CDR1 is SQVTM and CDR2 is ANQGSEA in the germline V gene. This CDR3 reads CSALPGLVSGELFF. The CDR3 coding sequence is TGCAGCGCTTTACCGGGCCTAGTCTCCGGGGAGCTGTTTTTT.